The text below deals with one T cell receptor beta chain. The record originates from a study of CD8 T cells in Susac syndrome. RNA was extracted with the RNeasy kit, and a quantity of about 0.45 to 1 ug was reverse transcribed using random hexamers. An immunoSEQ multiplex PCR amplified TCR beta CDR3 over 54 Vbeta and 13 Jbeta. One entry per CDR3 protein results from TCRdb running MiXCR on the immunoSEQ multiplex PCR reads. The table records 150,000 to 200,000 distinct CDR3 sequences, around 96% of them present only once. The germline CDR1 and CDR2 sequences are MDHEN and SYDVKM. CDR3 length: 16 residues. Deletions cut 6 bases from V and 2 bases from J, with 17 bases between.

The chain recombines TRBV28 with TRBJ2-1; D is possibly TRBD2 (6 bases). The receptor comes from a human donor in good health. Material: CD4+ T cells from PBMCs. CDR3 nucleotide sequence: TGTGCCAGCAGCGCGAGACTAGTGGACCCCTACAATGAGCAGTTCTTC. Its protein is CASSARLVDPYNEQFF.